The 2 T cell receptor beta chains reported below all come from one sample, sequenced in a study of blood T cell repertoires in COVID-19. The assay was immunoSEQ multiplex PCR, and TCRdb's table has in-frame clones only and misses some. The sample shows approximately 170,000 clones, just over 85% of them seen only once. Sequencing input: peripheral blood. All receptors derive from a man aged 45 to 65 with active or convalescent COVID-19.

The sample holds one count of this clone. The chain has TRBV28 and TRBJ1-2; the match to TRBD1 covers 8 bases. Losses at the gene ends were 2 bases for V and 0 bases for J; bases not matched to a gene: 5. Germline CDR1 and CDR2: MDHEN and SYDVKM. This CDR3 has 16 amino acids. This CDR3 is CASSLVAGGPNYGYTF. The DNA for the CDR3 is TGTGCCAGCAGTTTAGTGGCAGGGGGCCCTAACTATGGCTACACCTTC.

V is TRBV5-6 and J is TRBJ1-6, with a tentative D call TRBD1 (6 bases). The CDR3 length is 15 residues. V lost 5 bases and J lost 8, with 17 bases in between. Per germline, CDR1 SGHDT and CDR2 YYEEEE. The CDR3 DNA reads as TGTGCCAGCAGACTCCAGGGGCCCTCGCATTCACCCCTCCACTTT. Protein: CASRLQGPSHSPLHF.